This T cell receptor (beta chain) was sequenced for a study of shared clonotypes between healthy human individuals. Deep was the level at which the assay was run. Method: immunoSEQ multiplex PCR; TCRdb's copy keeps in-frame clones and lacks some. The sample holds roughly 2.4 million clones, almost 96% seen once. The CDR3 totals 15 residues. CDR1 SGHNT and CDR2 YYREEE come from the germline V gene (reference sequence). V was shortened by 1 base and J by 3 bases, with 14 bases between the two germline ends. Study findings and constraints: Represented genetic and exposure-history diversity was restricted by having few donors.

This clone has only one observation. Its target is not known. The chain is built from TRBV5-4 and TRBJ2-7; D remains ambiguous. Sequenced: naive CD4+ T cells sorted from blood. As for subset: CD45RA+ positively selected. The clonotype was recovered from a man in his late teens or twenties in good health. The chain's CDR3 is CASSLSIQSSYEQYF. As DNA, the CDR3 is TGTGCCAGCAGCTTGTCAATCCAGTCTAGCTACGAGCAGTACTTC.